The clone carrying this T cell receptor (beta chain) was seen a handful of times. The antigen remains unidentified. Germline CDR1 MNHEY, CDR2 SVGEGT. The CDR3 contains 15 residues. V was pared by 5 bases and J by 3 bases, with 13 bases between. Individual cDNA molecules received unique molecular identifiers during library preparation. TCRdb re-called the 5' RACE reads through MiXCR, storing one row per CDR3 protein. The sample lists approximately 80,000 distinct CDR3 sequences, approximately 10% occurring once. This record comes from a study of early T cells in non-severe SARS-CoV-2 infection. Looking at the study overall: Chains stayed unpaired after sequencing of bulk RNA from unsorted whole blood.

General study points: VDJdb-based matching was biased toward anti-spike CD8 responses and missed private and CD4 specificities.

The source material was whole blood, sampled at baseline. The rearrangement joins TRBV6-2 or TRBV6-3 to TRBJ2-2; tentative D call: TRBD2 (7 bases). This sequence originates from an adult who was a healthcare worker with PCR-confirmed SARS-CoV-2 infection or an uninfected control (not recorded which). The CDR3 region is CASSVGGLDTGELFF. In DNA form, the CDR3 reads TGTGCCAGCAGTGTCGGGGGGCTTGACACCGGGGAGCTGTTTTTT.